Listed below are T cell receptor beta chains from one sample, sequenced in a study of blood T cell repertoires in COVID-19. Profiled with immunoSEQ multiplex PCR; TCRdb holds only in-frame clones, not every one. Of roughly 240,000 clones in the sample, over 75% were seen once. The sample taken for sequencing was peripheral blood. The receptor source for this set is a man aged 45-60 years with COVID-19, enrolled during active disease. Each CDR3 is given with its conserved first and last residue. A D gene is named only where the DNA matches it firmly. The size of a clone is reported for some rows only, either as once, few or many, or as a class for expanded clones.

NA	TRBV19	TRBJ2-1	NA	TGTGCCAGTAGTATAACCACGGGGAGCAATGAGCAGTTCTTC	CASSITTGSNEQFF
NA	TRBV11-2	TRBJ2-1	NA	TGTGCCAGCAGCTTAGGAGCCGTGAGGGGGGGTAGGAATGAGCAGTTCTTC	CASSLGAVRGGRNEQFF
NA	TRBV2	TRBJ2-7	NA	TGTGCCAGCAACGACAGAGGCGAGCAGTACTTC	CASNDRGEQYF
NA	TRBV11-3	TRBJ2-3	NA	TGTGCCAGCAGCTTAGGGCCGAGCACAGATACGCAGTATTTT	CASSLGPSTDTQYF
NA	TRBV5-5	TRBJ2-5	TRBD2	TGTGCCAGCAGCGGCTGGACTAGCGGGGGAGGGGAGACCCAGTACTTC	CASSGWTSGGGETQYF
NA	TRBV18	TRBJ1-5	NA	TGTGCCAGCTCTCCCGACAGGAATCAGCCCCAGCATTTT	CASSPDRNQPQHF
NA	TRBV11-2	TRBJ2-7	TRBD1	TGTGCCAGCAGCGTATCTAAGGGACAGGAGACCTACGAGCAGTACTTC	CASSVSKGQETYEQYF
NA	TRBV5-1	TRBJ2-4	TRBD1	TGCGCCAGCAGCTTGGCGAGACAGGGAAACTACATTCAGTACTTC	CASSLARQGNYIQYF
NA	TRBV7-6	TRBJ1-6	TRBD1	TGTGCCAGCAGCTTAGTGGGACAGGGGAATAATTCACCCCTCCACTTT	CASSLVGQGNNSPLHF
NA	TRBV6-5	TRBJ2-3	NA	TGTGCCAGCAGACGGACTAACCGCGGCACAGATACGCAGTATTTT	CASRRTNRGTDTQYF
few	TRBV18	TRBJ2-3	NA	TGTGCCAGCTCACCCCCCGGGGGGCACCACACAGATACGCAGTATTTT	CASSPPGGHHTDTQYF
few	TRBV20-1	TRBJ1-5	NA	TGCAGTGCTAGTATTGGGAGCAGCAATCAGCCCCAGCATTTT	CSASIGSSNQPQHF
NA	TRBV25-1	TRBJ1-6	TRBD1	TGTGCCAGCAGAAAACAGGGGAGGAATTCACCCCTCCACTTT	CASRKQGRNSPLHF
NA	TRBV28	TRBJ1-2	TRBD1	TGTGCCAGCAGCCTGGGGGGACAGAACTATGGCTACACCTTC	CASSLGGQNYGYTF
NA	TRBV7-9	TRBJ1-1	TRBD1	TGTGCCAGCAGCTCCCTTCCAGGGGGCAACACTGAAGCTTTCTTT	CASSSLPGGNTEAFF
once	TRBV3-1/TRBV3-2	TRBJ2-2	TRBD2	TGTGCCAGCAGCCCTACGTGGGGAGGGGACACCGGGGAGCTGTTTTTT	CASSPTWGGDTGELFF
NA	TRBV6-6	TRBJ1-5	TRBD1	TGTGCCACCCGGGGACAGGGGAACGATCAGCCCCAGCATTTT	CATRGQGNDQPQHF
few	TRBV25-1	TRBJ2-7	TRBD2	TGTGCCAGCAGTGTTGGTATCGGGACTAGCAACGAGCAGTACTTC	CASSVGIGTSNEQYF
NA	TRBV10-1	TRBJ1-6	NA	TGCGCCAGCAGGTTGGAGAGAAAAAGAGACCAGGGTGGGTCACCCCTCCACTTT	CASRLERKRDQGGSPLHF
NA	TRBV6-2/TRBV6-3	TRBJ1-6	TRBD1	TGTGCCAGCAGTTACGGACAGGAGAATTCACCCCTCCACTTT	CASSYGQENSPLHF
NA	TRBV19	TRBJ2-2	TRBD2	TGTGCCAGCAGACTAGTTAGCGGGGGGCCACACACCGGGGAGCTGTTTTTT	CASRLVSGGPHTGELFF
NA	TRBV24-1	TRBJ2-3	TRBD2	TGTGCCACCAGTGATTTAGGGACTAGCCTCATGGATACGCAGTATTTT	CATSDLGTSLMDTQYF
NA	TRBV29-1	TRBJ2-2	NA	TGCAGCGTTGAAGTCCAGAACACCGGGGAGCTGTTTTTT	CSVEVQNTGELFF
NA	TRBV3-1/TRBV3-2	TRBJ2-4	NA	TGTGCCAGCAGCCAAGTACCAGGGGCCAAAAACATTCAGTACTTC	CASSQVPGAKNIQYF
few	TRBV28	TRBJ1-1	NA	TGTGCCAGCAGTTTAGGGGGCCTGAACACTGAAGCTTTCTTT	CASSLGGLNTEAFF
NA	TRBV4-2	TRBJ2-5	NA	TGTGCCAGCAGCCAAGAAACAACAGAGACCCAGTACTTC	CASSQETTETQYF
NA	TRBV5-4	TRBJ2-5	TRBD2	TGTGCCAGCAGCAAAGGGACTAGCGGGGGGGCCTTAGGGGAGACCCAGTACTTC	CASSKGTSGGALGETQYF
once	TRBV7-2	TRBJ1-6	TRBD1	TGTGCCAGCAGCGAAGGGACAGCCAATTCACCCCTCCACTTT	CASSEGTANSPLHF
NA	TRBV18	TRBJ2-5	NA	TGTGCCAGCTCACCACAGCTATCTCGGGGAGAGACCCAGTACTTC	CASSPQLSRGETQYF
few	TRBV11-2	TRBJ2-7	NA	TGTGCCAGCAGCTTAGATGGGAGAGGGAACGAGCAGTACTTC	CASSLDGRGNEQYF
NA	TRBV19	TRBJ1-6	TRBD1	TGTGCCAGCCGAGGAGGGGGCGAGCCTAATTCACCCCTCCACTTT	CASRGGGEPNSPLHF
few	TRBV24-1	TRBJ2-7	TRBD1	TGTGCCACCAGTGATCCGGGACAGCCCTACGAGCAGTACTTC	CATSDPGQPYEQYF
once	TRBV27	TRBJ2-7	NA	TGTGCCAGCCCCAAAGCCCCGGAGACCCAAAACCTTTTC	CASPKAPETQNLF
NA	TRBV19	TRBJ2-3	TRBD2	TGTGCCACCAGAGCGGGGGGAGGGACAGATACGCAGTATTTT	CATRAGGGTDTQYF
NA	TRBV10-3	TRBJ2-7	TRBD1	TGTGCCACCCGTCTCGGGGACAGTAATACCTACGAGCAGTACTTC	CATRLGDSNTYEQYF
NA	TRBV4-1	TRBJ2-4	TRBD2	TGCGCCAGCAGCCAACTACTAGCGGGGGTAGCCAAAAACATTCAGTACTTC	CASSQLLAGVAKNIQYF
once	TRBV5-1	TRBJ1-5	NA	TGCGCCAGCAGCTTTGGGGGGGCGGATGATCAGCCCCAGCATTTT	CASSFGGADDQPQHF
NA	TRBV4-3	TRBJ1-5	TRBD1	TGCGCCAGCAGCTTGGCCACAGGGGGCCATCAGCCCCAGCATTTT	CASSLATGGHQPQHF
once	TRBV30	TRBJ2-3	NA	TGTGCCTGGAGTGCAGGCTTTCCCGGTACGCAGTATTTT	CAWSAGFPGTQYF
NA	TRBV5-1	TRBJ2-3	TRBD2	TGCGCCAGCAGCGGGGGACTAGCGGGGGTCACAGATACGCAGTATTTT	CASSGGLAGVTDTQYF
NA	TRBV3-1/TRBV3-2	TRBJ2-1	NA	TGTGCCAGCAGCGCGCAGGGTGATGAGCAGTTCTTC	CASSAQGDEQFF
NA	TRBV27	TRBJ1-4	TRBD1	TGTGCCAGCAGTACCGACAGGGGGCAAGAAAAACTGTTTTTT	CASSTDRGQEKLFF
NA	TRBV6-1	TRBJ2-6	NA	TGTGCCAGCAGTGAAACAGGTAGCTCTGGGGCCAACGTCCTGACTTTC	CASSETGSSGANVLTF
NA	TRBV7-9	TRBJ2-7	TRBD1	TGTGCCAGCAGCTTATGGGCGGGACAGGGTATCCTCGAGCAGTACTTC	CASSLWAGQGILEQYF
NA	TRBV5-1	TRBJ2-5	NA	TGCGCCAGCAGCGAGCAGGGACTGAAAGAGACCCAGTACTTC	CASSEQGLKETQYF
NA	TRBV5-4	TRBJ1-1	NA	TGTGCCAGCAGCTCGACAGGTGCCATGTTCTTT	CASSSTGAMFF
once	TRBV5-5	TRBJ1-4	TRBD1	TGTGCCAGCAGCTTTAAGGGGGCGCCTAATGAAAAACTGTTTTTT	CASSFKGAPNEKLFF
NA	TRBV5-1	TRBJ2-1	TRBD2	TGCGCCAGCAGCTTTCGGGAGGGACTTAACAATGAGCAGTTCTTC	CASSFREGLNNEQFF
few	TRBV5-6	TRBJ1-5	NA	TGTGCCAGCAGCTTGGAAGCAGGGGCAGATCAGCCCCAGCATTTT	CASSLEAGADQPQHF